The 32 T cell receptor beta chains presented below share a single source sample, sequenced in a study of blood T cell repertoires in COVID-19. TCRdb's copy holds only in-frame clones and misses some; the assay was immunoSEQ multiplex PCR. Among around 340,000 clones listed, 65% to 85% were seen once. Sequenced input: peripheral blood. Source of these receptors: a young man with active or convalescent COVID-19.

V gene TRBV30 combines with J gene TRBJ2-5, with D tentatively TRBD2 (5 bases). Trimming shortened V by 4 bases and J by 5 bases, and 17 bases separated the two germline ends. This CDR3 region has 14 residues. Per the germline V gene, CDR1 is GTSNPN and CDR2 is SVGIG (reference sequence). The CDR3 here is CAWTSKGGFETQYF. CDR3 DNA: TGTGCCTGGACCTCCAAAGGAGGTTTCGAGACCCAGTACTTC.

The chain combines TRBV5-1 with TRBJ2-5, with D uncertain. Between the trimmed V and J ends, which lost 1 base and 5 bases, there was a span of 12 bases. The CDR3 is 14 residues long. CDR1 and CDR2 (germline): SGHRS, YFSETQ. The CDR3 bases are TGCGCCAGCAGCTTGAACATTCTGAGGGAGACCCAGTACTTC. Translating it yields CASSLNILRETQYF.

The V gene is TRBV11-2, the J gene TRBJ2-7, with D maybe TRBD1 (6 bases). Germline assignment: CDR1 SGHAT and CDR2 FQNNGV. This CDR3 is built from 16 residues. Trimming stripped 1 base from V and 0 bases from J, with 13 bases between. The CDR3 loop reads CASSLVLGGSSYEQYF. The CDR3 region has the DNA TGTGCCAGCAGCTTAGTTTTAGGGGGTAGCTCCTACGAGCAGTACTTC.

The chain employs TRBV5-4 and TRBJ1-1, with D possibly matching TRBD1 (5 bases). The CDR3 has 14 amino acids. Trimming removed 0 bases from V and 4 bases from J, with 10 bases in between. Germline V CDR1 and CDR2: SGHNT, YYREEE (reference sequence). CDR3 bases: TGTGCCAGCAGCTTGGGGGGCTCGGTCACTGAAGCTTTCTTT. Protein: CASSLGGSVTEAFF. Variable domain in full (rest from reference TRBV5-4 and TRBJ1-1): ETGVTQSPTHLIKTRGQQVTLRCSSQSGHNTVSWYQQALGQGPQFIFQYYREEENGRGNFPPRFSGLQFPNYSSELNVNALELDDSALYLCASSLGGSVTEAFFGQGTRLTVV.

The V and J genes are TRBV5-1 and TRBJ2-1; 7 bases are a match to TRBD2. CDR1 is SGHRS and CDR2 is YFSETQ in the germline V gene. The V segment lost 1 base and the J segment 3 bases; nucleotides outside the gene matches: 4. CDR3 size: 15 residues. Written as DNA, the CDR3 is TGCGCCAGCAGCTTGAGGGCGGGAGTCTACAATGAGCAGTTCTTC. Its translation is CASSLRAGVYNEQFF.

The V gene is TRBV5-6, the J gene TRBJ2-1; TRBD1 matches 7 bases. This CDR3 has 15 amino acids. Germline V gene lookup returns CDR1 SGHDT and CDR2 YYEEEE. V gave up 0 bases and J gave up 6 bases; unmatched junction bases: 6. This chain's CDR3 is CASSLGTGVPNEQFF. The CDR3 coding sequence is TGTGCCAGCAGCTTGGGAACAGGGGTGCCCAATGAGCAGTTCTTC.

This clone showed up just a few times. The chain joins TRBV2 to TRBJ2-5, with 8 bases that match TRBD1. The CDR3 is 15 amino acids. Trimming removed 3 bases from V and 5 bases from J; junction bases left unmatched: 8. The germline V gene encodes CDR1 SNHLY and CDR2 FYNNEI. CDR3 protein: CASSETRGLLETQYF. DNA for the CDR3: TGTGCCAGCAGTGAGACCAGGGGGCTACTGGAGACCCAGTACTTC.

This clone appeared once. J is TRBJ1-3 and V is TRBV9, with TRBD1 matching 7 bases. CDR3 size: 13 residues. J was trimmed by 4 bases and V by 7 bases; bases with no gene match: 5. Germline V gene data show CDR1 as SGDLS and CDR2 as YYNGEE. As DNA, the CDR3 is TGTGCCAGCTCGCAGACAGGGGGAAACACCATATATTTT. Its translation: CASSQTGGNTIYF. The variable domain in full, completed from reference TRBV9 and TRBJ1-3, reads DSGVTQTPKHLITATGQRVTLRCSPRSGDLSVYWYQQSLDQGLQFLIQYYNGEERAKGNILERFSAQQFPDLHSELNLSSLELGDSALYFCASSQTGGNTIYFGEGSWLTVV.

A single count supports this clone. V and J are TRBV6-2 or TRBV6-3 and TRBJ2-1; 9 bases line up with TRBD2. The CDR3 runs 16 residues. Trimming took 6 bases from V and 0 from J; bases not matched to a gene: 6. CDR1 is MNHEY and CDR2 is SVGEGT in the germline V gene. The CDR3: CASSRLAVSSYNEQFF. Written as DNA, the CDR3 is TGTGCCAGCAGCCGACTAGCGGTGAGCTCCTACAATGAGCAGTTCTTC.

This chain connects TRBV5-1 to TRBJ2-7, with D perhaps TRBD1 (6 bases). Germline lookup yields CDR1 SGHRS and CDR2 YFSETQ. The CDR3 length is 15 residues. Trimming left V 1 base short and J 4 bases short, with 15 bases between. This CDR3 reads CASSLTLGGVYEQYF. The CDR3 DNA is TGCGCCAGCAGCTTGACCCTAGGGGGTGTGTACGAGCAGTACTTC.

This clone was seen a handful of times. V usage is TRBV6-5 and J usage is TRBJ1-4; D may be TRBD1 (5 bases). In germline, CDR1 is MNHEY, CDR2 SVGAGI. V dropped 0 bases and J dropped 6 bases, with 11 bases sitting between them. The CDR3 totals 15 residues. The CDR3 region has the DNA TGTGCCAGCAGTTACTCGTCCGGGGGTGATGAAAAACTGTTTTTT. Translation gives CASSYSSGGDEKLFF.

The V and J genes are TRBV25-1 and TRBJ1-2; D gene ambiguous. This CDR3 spans 14 amino acids. V was pared by 0 bases and J by 3 bases, with 8 bases between. Germline V gives CDR1 MGHDK, CDR2 SYGVNS. In nucleotides, the CDR3 is TGTGCCAGCAGTGAATATACCGGGGACTATGGCTACACCTTC. This encodes CASSEYTGDYGYTF.

The gene calls are TRBV11-3 and TRBJ2-1, with 11 nucleotides matching TRBD2. The CDR3 is 15 residues long. Germline-derived CDR1 and CDR2 are SGHNT and YENEEA. After removal of 5 bases from V and 5 bases from J, the junction contained 5 bases not matched to a gene. CDR3 protein: CASSIGTSGNNEQFF. Here the CDR3 DNA reads TGTGCCAGCAGCATTGGGACTAGCGGAAACAATGAGCAGTTCTTC.

This chain joins TRBV7-9 and TRBJ2-1; 7 bases map to TRBD1. CDR1 SEHNR and CDR2 FQNEAQ come from the germline V gene (reference sequence). After removal of 5 bases from V and 8 bases from J, the junction contained 9 bases not matched to a gene. This CDR3 has 14 residues. This chain's CDR3 is CASSRSDRAYEQFF. CDR3 nucleotides: TGTGCCAGCAGCCGGAGCGACAGGGCCTATGAGCAGTTCTTC.

This clone turned up a few times. The chain uses TRBV5-6 and TRBJ2-1, with a weak D call TRBD1 (5 bases). CDR3 size: 15 residues. Germline V gene lookup returns CDR1 SGHDT and CDR2 YYEEEE. The V end was cut by 0 bases, the J end by 4 bases, with 11 bases between. The CDR3 DNA is TGTGCCAGCAGCTTGGACAGGATCCCTTACAATGAGCAGTTCTTC. Its protein is CASSLDRIPYNEQFF.

The chain combines TRBV2 with TRBJ2-7; 10 bases agree with TRBD1. CDR3 length: 14 residues. With 6 bases clipped from V and 0 bases from J, the junction kept 2 bases outside the gene matches. CDR1 is SNHLY, CDR2 FYNNEI, per germline. For the CDR3, the DNA is TGTGCCAGCAGGCGGACAGGGGGCTCCTACGAGCAGTACTTC. This translates into CASRRTGGSYEQYF.

This clone was observed a few times. The chain links TRBV30 to TRBJ1-5, with D possibly matching TRBD1 (6 bases). Germline CDR1 GTSNPN, CDR2 SVGIG (reference sequence). There are 13 residues in the CDR3. Trimming shortened V by 8 bases and J by 2 bases, and 13 bases separated the two germline ends. The chain's CDR3 is CAAQGSRNQPQHF. The CDR3, as DNA: TGTGCCGCCCAGGGGAGTCGCAATCAGCCCCAGCATTTT.

The chain combines TRBV19 with TRBJ1-4; D may be TRBD1 (6 bases). CDR1 and CDR2 from the germline V gene are LNHDA and SQIVND (reference sequence). The CDR3 sequence is 15 residues long. Trimming removed 4 bases at V and 5 bases at J, with 14 bases between. CDR3 region: CASSRPGTRNEKLFF. The DNA of the CDR3 is TGTGCCAGTAGTAGGCCCGGGACACGGAATGAAAAACTGTTTTTT.

The chain recombines TRBV29-1 with TRBJ2-7; tentatively, D is TRBD2 (6 bases). Germline V lookup: CDR1 SQVTM, CDR2 ANQGSEA. V was cut by 2 bases and J by 5 bases, with 10 bases left in between. The CDR3 contains 12 residues. CDR3 loop: CSVEPGRNEQYF. CDR3 DNA: TGCAGCGTTGAACCGGGGAGGAACGAGCAGTACTTC.

The chain uses TRBV28 and TRBJ2-2; 7 nucleotides match TRBD1. CDR1 and CDR2 (germline): MDHEN, SYDVKM. The junction had 9 bases not matched to a gene; V was cut back by 6 bases and J by 5 bases. This CDR3 contains 15 residues. The CDR3 coding sequence is TGTGCCAGCAGCTCGACAGGGTTCAGGACCGGGGAGCTGTTTTTT. Its protein product is CASSSTGFRTGELFF.

The chain employs TRBV5-1 and TRBJ2-3; weak D call: TRBD2 (6 bases). CDR3 length: 16 residues. The germline CDR1 and CDR2 sequences are SGHRS and YFSETQ. V lost 1 base and J 3 bases, leaving 15 bases between the germline ends. CDR3 amino acids: CASSLLGLWGTDTQYF. DNA for the CDR3: TGCGCCAGCAGCTTGTTGGGACTGTGGGGGACAGATACGCAGTATTTT.

The chain employs TRBV19 and TRBJ2-3; 11 nucleotides align to TRBD2. The length of the CDR3 is 15 residues. With V trimmed by 8 bases and J by 2 bases, 6 bases remained unmatched. CDR1 and CDR2 (germline): LNHDA, SQIVND (reference sequence). The CDR3 region is CASSVAGGFTDTQYF. In nucleotides, the CDR3 is TGTGCCAGTTCGGTAGCGGGGGGGTTCACAGATACGCAGTATTTT.

The V and J genes are TRBV24-1 and TRBJ1-1, with D possibly matching TRBD1 (6 bases). Trimming removed 0 bases at V and 7 bases at J, with 20 bases between. The CDR3 contains 17 residues. In germline, CDR1 is KGHDR, CDR2 SFDVKD. Here the CDR3 reads CATSDLQKGGGLDEAFF. In nucleotides, the CDR3 is TGTGCCACCAGTGATTTGCAAAAGGGAGGGGGATTGGATGAAGCTTTCTTT.

The chain has TRBV6-2 or TRBV6-3 and TRBJ2-7; 8 positions agree with TRBD1. J gave up 1 base and V 5 bases, and 7 bases lay outside the gene matches. CDR3 length: 15 residues. Germline CDR1 and CDR2: MNHEY and SVGEGT. CDR3 in DNA: TGTGCCAGCAGTGACGTGGGACAGGTGTCCTACGAGCAGTACTTC. Translating it yields CASSDVGQVSYEQYF.

The chain carries TRBV2 and TRBJ2-3; possible D gene TRBD2, 5 bases. The CDR3 extends over 15 amino acids. Trimming stripped 7 bases from V and 0 bases from J, with 14 bases between. Germline CDR1 reads SNHLY; CDR2 reads FYNNEI. The CDR3 reads CASTEAGPSTDTQYF. CDR3 sequence (DNA): TGTGCCAGCACCGAGGCGGGCCCCAGCACAGATACGCAGTATTTT.

The genes are TRBV7-2 and TRBJ2-3, with 7 bases that match TRBD2. The CDR3 is 16 residues long. CDR1 is SGHTA and CDR2 is FQGNSA in the germline V gene. The J segment lost 2 bases and the V segment lost 2 bases, leaving 7 bases of the junction unmatched. The DNA of the CDR3 is TGTGCCAGCAGCTTAAACTCGGCGGGGGTCACAGATACGCAGTATTTT. It yields the protein CASSLNSAGVTDTQYF.

Here the CDR3 reads CASRASTGNYGYTF. Here the CDR3 DNA reads TGTGCCAGCAGGGCCAGCACAGGGAACTATGGCTACACCTTC. This chain joins TRBV2 and TRBJ1-2; TRBD1 is a possible D gene (6 bases). The length of the CDR3 is 14 residues. Germline CDR1 and CDR2: SNHLY and FYNNEI. V shed 6 bases and J shed 2 bases, with 13 bases lying between them.

The chain links TRBV7-3 to TRBJ2-1, with 7 bases that match TRBD2. This CDR3 region has 12 residues. In germline, CDR1 is SGHTA, CDR2 FQGTGA. The V and J ends lost 10 bases and 10 bases, in that order; junction bases with no gene match: 10. The CDR3 nucleotides are TGTGCCATCGCTAGCGCCGGGGGGGAGCAGTTCTTC. As protein: CAIASAGGEQFF.

This clone was observed a handful of times. The genes are TRBV9 and TRBJ2-7, with 10 bases that match TRBD2. This CDR3 comprises 15 residues. From germline, CDR1 is SGDLS and CDR2 YYNGEE. V shed 0 bases and J 5 bases; nucleotides not matched to a gene: 5. The CDR3: CASSVAPSGSHEQYF. CDR3 DNA sequence: TGTGCCAGCAGCGTAGCTCCTAGCGGGAGTCACGAGCAGTACTTC. The variable domain in full, with the rest retrieved from reference TRBV9 and TRBJ2-7, is DSGVTQTPKHLITATGQRVTLRCSPRSGDLSVYWYQQSLDQGLQFLIQYYNGEERAKGNILERFSAQQFPDLHSELNLSSLELGDSALYFCASSVAPSGSHEQYFGPGTRLTVT.

A remark on this clone: Other DNA sequences in this specimen translate into the identical CDR3. The genes are TRBV15 and TRBJ1-4; tentatively, D is TRBD1 (5 bases). V was clipped by 0 bases and J by 7 bases, with 6 bases between them. This CDR3 contains 13 residues. Germline assignment: CDR1 LNHNV and CDR2 YYDKDF (reference sequence). CDR3 DNA: TGTGCCACCAGCAGAGATCAGGGTGAAAAACTGTTTTTT. Its translation is CATSRDQGEKLFF.

This clone was seen only a few times. V and J are TRBV5-1 and TRBJ1-1; tentative D call: TRBD1 (6 bases). V dropped 4 bases and J dropped 8 bases, with 12 bases sitting between them. CDR1 and CDR2 from the germline V gene are SGHRS and YFSETQ. CDR3 size: 12 residues. CDR3 coding DNA: TGCGCCAGCAGCCCGGCCCAGGGGGAAGCTTTCTTT. Protein sequence: CASSPAQGEAFF.

J is TRBJ1-3 and V is TRBV6-5, with 10 bases that match TRBD1. With V trimmed by 8 bases and J by 7 bases, 11 bases remained unmatched. This CDR3 spans 15 amino acids. CDR1 is MNHEY and CDR2 is SVGAGI in the germline V gene. The CDR3 DNA reads TGTGCCAGCGTTGCATTGGGACAGGGGCCGAACACCATATATTTT. This sequence encodes CASVALGQGPNTIYF.